This TCR beta chain was identified during a study of identical twins. Germline lookup yields CDR1 WNHNN and CDR2 SYGVQD (reference sequence). CDR3 length: 14 amino acids. The V and J ends lost 4 bases and 2 bases respectively, with 12 bases between them. From the 5' RACE reads, TCRdb called clonotypes with MiXCR, one entry per CDR3 protein. The table lists just over 500,000 distinct CDR3 sequences, around 20% of them singletons. These data also featured in a second study, about T cells expressing NK-cell markers.

The TCR was taken from a woman in her late teens or twenties in good health. V gene TRBV10-1 combines with J gene TRBJ2-7, with D perhaps matching TRBD1 or TRBD2 (5 bases each). The sequenced sample consisted of CD4+ T cells sorted from blood. CDR3 protein: CASSGDGLTYEQYF. The CDR3 DNA sequence: TGCGCCAGCAGTGGGGACGGATTGACCTACGAGCAGTACTTC.